This T cell receptor beta chain came from a study of cytomegalovirus exposure and HLA in healthy donors. Primers included in the PCR were 60 Vbeta and 13 Jbeta primers. The method was immunoSEQ multiplex PCR; TCRdb's version includes in-frame clones alone and lacks a portion of them. The sample shows about 150,000 clones, roughly two thirds of them seen only once. Study-wide findings and caveats: Later work showed greater clonal expansion in HLA-associated TCR beta chains than in equally common others. Some TCR beta chains (164 of them) were listed as cytomegalovirus-associated.

The CDR3 sequence is 17 residues long. From germline, CDR1 is MNHNS and CDR2 SASEGT. With respect to this clone: Antigen unknown. An end of the junction differs from the germline gene, which may be a read error.

Material: PBMCs. This chain uses TRBV6-1 with TRBJ1-4, with TRBD1 identical over 10 bases. This sequence was found in a woman between 18 and 30 years old in good health and CMV-seropositive. CDR3 sequence (DNA): TGTGCCATCAGTGAGTCTAGTAGACAGGGGGCAAGTGAAAAACTGTTTTTT. Encoded protein: CAISESSRQGASEKLFF.